The 30 T cell receptor beta chains below were found in one sample sequenced in a study of T-cell memory formation after mild COVID-19. One entry per CDR3 protein, called by TCRdb with MiXCR from the 5' RACE reads. This table has around 250,000 distinct CDR3 sequences, 8% to 10% appearing once. The sample was PBMCs or a T cell subset sorted from them (not recorded which). Every receptor here comes from a man aged 18-30 years who had mild COVID-19 (a few samples of this study predate the infection). Cell type and time point are not known.

The table lists this clonotype with a count of one. J is TRBJ2-3 and V is TRBV29-1, with D perhaps matching TRBD2 (5 bases). The V and J ends lost 4 bases and 6 bases respectively, with 8 bases between them. Germline V gene sequence: CDR1 SQVTM, CDR2 ANQGSEA. The length of the CDR3 is 11 residues. The CDR3 coding sequence is TGCAGCGTTGCCGGCGGGGATACGCAGTATTTT. This codes for CSVAGGDTQYF.

The rearrangement uses TRBV6-1 and TRBJ1-1, with TRBD1 matching 7 bases. The junction had 5 bases not matched to a gene; V was cut back by 6 bases and J by 4 bases. In germline, CDR1 is MNHNS, CDR2 SASEGT. The CDR3 spans 13 residues. The CDR3, as DNA: TGTGCCAGCAGGCTCCAGGGGGGCACTGAAGCTTTCTTT. Protein sequence: CASRLQGGTEAFF.

This clonotype has just a few counts. CDR3 protein: CASSQGAPLRYSGNTIYF. DNA of the CDR3: TGCGCCAGCAGCCAAGGGGCCCCCCTTCGGTACTCTGGAAACACCATATATTTT. The V gene is TRBV4-1, the J gene TRBJ1-3; unclear D gene. The CDR3 consists of 18 residues. V was trimmed by 1 base and J by 0 bases, leaving 16 bases between them. The V gene's germline CDR1 is MGHRA and CDR2 YSYEKL.

This clonotype was recorded at least ten times. This chain connects TRBV6-2 or TRBV6-3 to TRBJ2-2, with 11 nucleotides matching TRBD2. The J segment lost 3 bases and the V segment lost 5 bases, leaving 2 bases of the junction unmatched. Germline V gene lookup returns CDR1 MNHEY and CDR2 SVGEGT. The CDR3 length is 15 residues. The CDR3 here is CASSTGLADTGELFF. CDR3 coding DNA: TGTGCCAGCAGTACGGGACTAGCGGACACCGGGGAGCTGTTTTTT.

This clonotype was recorded at least ten times. This rearrangement joins TRBV27 to TRBJ2-5; weak D call: TRBD1 (6 bases). Trimming shortened V by 3 bases and J by 4 bases, and 9 bases separated the two germline ends. The CDR3 consists of 13 residues. The V gene's germline CDR1 is MNHEY and CDR2 SMNVEV (reference sequence). CDR3 loop: CASSFDRIETQYF. CDR3 DNA sequence: TGTGCCAGCAGTTTCGACAGGATAGAGACCCAGTACTTC.

CDR3 in DNA: TGTGCCAGCAGTTACTACGGCGAGCAGTACTTC. This sequence encodes CASSYYGEQYF. The chain is built from TRBV6-2 or TRBV6-3 and TRBJ2-7; no clear D. CDR1 MNHEY and CDR2 SVGEGT come from the germline V gene. This CDR3 spans 11 amino acids. V shed 1 base and J shed 6 bases, with 4 bases lying between them.

V and J are TRBV7-2 and TRBJ2-2; TRBD2 agrees at 10 bases. The CDR3 loop spans 15 amino acids. In germline, CDR1 is SGHTA, CDR2 FQGNSA. Trimming cost V 4 bases and J 7 bases; bases outside gene matches: 6. DNA of the CDR3: TGTGCCAGCAGCTACCGACTAGCGGGTGGCGGGGAGCTGTTTTTT. This codes for CASSYRLAGGGELFF.

The chain recombines TRBV20-1 with TRBJ2-1, with D possibly called TRBD1 or TRBD2 (6 bases each). Germline V gene lookup returns CDR1 DFQATT and CDR2 SNEGSKA (reference sequence). CDR3 length: 13 residues. DNA for the CDR3: TGCAGCTCCCTAGGGGGGCTGTACAATGAGCAGTTCTTC. It is translated as CSSLGGLYNEQFF.

The chain carries TRBV28 and TRBJ2-7; 8 bases match TRBD2. With 7 bases clipped from V and 2 bases from J, the junction kept 7 bases outside the gene matches. The CDR3 extends over 14 amino acids. Germline V gene sequence: CDR1 MDHEN, CDR2 SYDVKM. The CDR3 DNA reads TGTGCCAGCAACTCGGGGGGGCGAGCCTACGAGCAGTACGTC. It codes for CASNSGGRAYEQYV.

The count of this clonotype is one. The chain combines TRBV20-1 with TRBJ2-5, with TRBD2 identical over 8 bases. With 2 bases clipped from V and 5 bases from J, the junction kept 10 bases outside the gene matches. The CDR3 totals 15 residues. Germline V gene data show CDR1 as DFQATT and CDR2 as SNEGSKA (reference sequence). CDR3 residues: CSARMAGGRGETQYF. Written as DNA, the CDR3 is TGCAGTGCTAGAATGGCGGGGGGCCGAGGGGAGACCCAGTACTTC.

The chain is built from TRBV4-3 and TRBJ2-1; 8 bases match TRBD2. Germline CDR1 is LGHNA and CDR2 is YSLEER. V lost 1 base, J lost 2 bases, and 4 bases stayed unmatched. The CDR3 runs to 16 residues. For the CDR3, the DNA is TGCGCCAGCAGCCAAGCGGATAGCGGGGCCTACAATGAGCAGTTCTTC. Amino acids: CASSQADSGAYNEQFF.

In this sample, this clonotype turned up a few times. V gene TRBV7-3 combines with J gene TRBJ2-1; TRBD1 aligns across 8 bases. The CDR3 runs 13 residues. CDR1 and CDR2 from the germline V gene are SGHTA and FQGTGA. The V segment lost 6 bases and the J segment 5 bases; nucleotides outside the gene matches: 3. For the CDR3, the DNA is TGTGCCAGCAGTTCGGACAGGGACAATGAGCAGTTCTTC. Translated, it gives CASSSDRDNEQFF.

A few counts support this clonotype. The V and J genes are TRBV5-1 and TRBJ2-7; no firm D call. The CDR3 spans 15 residues. Trimming left V 0 bases short and J 0 bases short, with 10 bases between. CDR1 and CDR2 (germline): SGHRS, YFSETQ. The CDR3 coding sequence is TGCGCCAGCAGCTTGGTGGCCACCAGCTCCTACGAGCAGTACTTC. Amino acids: CASSLVATSSYEQYF.

This clonotype was seen a few times. This chain connects TRBV7-2 to TRBJ2-3, with 11 bases that match TRBD2. The germline CDR1 and CDR2 sequences are SGHTA and FQGNSA. With V trimmed by 5 bases and J by 4 bases, 2 bases remained unmatched. This CDR3 is 14 amino acids long. The CDR3 DNA reads as TGTGCCAGCAGCCCTAGCGGGGGGCCAGATACGCAGTATTTT. Its protein is CASSPSGGPDTQYF. Full variable domain (rest looked up from reference TRBV7-2 and TRBJ2-3): GAGVSQSPSNKVTEKGKDVELRCDPISGHTALYWYRQSLGQGLEFLIYFQGNSAPDKSGLPSDRFSAERTGGSVSTLTIQRTQQEDSAVYLCASSPSGGPDTQYFGPGTRLTVL.

This clonotype was seen ten or more times. The chain employs TRBV10-3 and TRBJ2-7; D perhaps matches TRBD1 (6 bases). Trimming pared 10 bases from V and 4 bases from J, leaving 11 bases between. This CDR3 region has 11 residues. Germline CDR1 is ENHRY and CDR2 is SYGVKD. The CDR3 region has the DNA TGTGCCACCCTCACAGGGTACGAGCAGTACTTC. Protein product: CATLTGYEQYF.

This clonotype was detected a few times. The CDR3 DNA reads TGTGCCAGCACCCAGACAGGGGGTAATCAGCCCCAGCATTTT. Amino acids: CASTQTGGNQPQHF. The chain has TRBV12-3 or TRBV12-4 and TRBJ1-5, with 9 bases lining up with TRBD1. With V trimmed by 7 bases and J by 4 bases, 5 bases remained unmatched. The CDR3 length is 14 residues.

This clonotype is a singleton in its sample. The chain carries TRBV6-2 or TRBV6-3 and TRBJ1-5; TRBD1 agrees at 7 bases. After removal of 6 bases from V and 7 bases from J, the junction contained 6 bases not matched to a gene. The CDR3 runs 13 residues. CDR1 is MNHEY and CDR2 is SVGEGT in the germline V gene. The chain's CDR3 is CASSTDRAQPQHF. In DNA, the CDR3 is TGTGCCAGCAGCACCGACAGGGCCCAGCCCCAGCATTTT.

There are many counts of this clonotype. The rearrangement uses TRBV6-5 and TRBJ2-6; D is unclear. Germline CDR1 reads MNHEY; CDR2 reads SVGAGI. This CDR3 comprises 15 residues. V lost 1 base to trimming and J lost 4 bases, with 8 bases between them. The CDR3 DNA reads as TGTGCCAGCAGTTACTTCTCGGCGGGGGCCAACGTCCTGACTTTC. This translates into CASSYFSAGANVLTF.

The chain recombines TRBV5-6 with TRBJ2-1; D is uncertain. V lost 3 bases, J lost 2 bases, and 12 bases lay in between. The CDR3 sequence is 15 residues long. Germline V gene data show CDR1 as SGHDT and CDR2 as YYEEEE. The DNA of the CDR3 is TGTGCCAGCAGCTCGACACCAAGCCCCTACAATGAGCAGTTCTTC. Its protein is CASSSTPSPYNEQFF.

The V and J genes are TRBV7-3 and TRBJ2-7; TRBD2 agrees at 7 bases. The CDR3 is made up of 14 amino acids. Trimming cost V 2 bases and J 6 bases; bases outside gene matches: 7. Per germline, CDR1 SGHTA and CDR2 FQGTGA. The CDR3 here is CASSLGGGVREQYV. CDR3 sequence (DNA): TGTGCCAGCAGCTTAGGTGGGGGGGTCCGCGAGCAGTACGTC.

This sequence joins TRBV12-3 or TRBV12-4 and TRBJ1-6, with a tentative D call TRBD1 (6 bases). V lost 3 bases and J 7 bases, leaving 16 bases between the germline ends. The length of the CDR3 is 16 residues. This CDR3 is CASSFRGGVRNSPLHF. CDR3 bases: TGTGCCAGCAGTTTCAGGGGAGGCGTTCGGAATTCACCCCTCCACTTT.

The chain links TRBV18 to TRBJ2-3; TRBD2 agrees at 14 bases. V dropped 5 bases and J dropped 5; count of bases not matched to a gene: 6. Germline V gene lookup returns CDR1 KGHSH and CDR2 LQKENI. The CDR3 sequence is 16 residues long. CDR3 loop: CASSLTSGGAGDTQYF. DNA for the CDR3: TGTGCCAGCTCATTGACTAGCGGGGGGGCCGGAGATACGCAGTATTTT.

This clonotype appeared a few times. The chain is built from TRBV20-1 and TRBJ2-5; 10 nucleotides agree with TRBD2. CDR3 length: 15 amino acids. Trimming took 2 bases from V and 2 from J; bases not matched to a gene: 5. Germline CDR1 DFQATT, CDR2 SNEGSKA (reference sequence). CDR3 DNA sequence: TGCAGTGCTAGAATAGCGACTAGCGGGCAAGAGACCCAGTACTTC. Protein sequence: CSARIATSGQETQYF.

The chain links TRBV27 to TRBJ2-2; 7 bases agree with TRBD2. Germline CDR1 is MNHEY and CDR2 is SMNVEV (reference sequence). There are 15 residues in the CDR3. V gave up 3 bases and J gave up 5 bases; unmatched junction bases: 6. CDR3 loop: CASSFGRGVTGELFF. CDR3 nucleotides: TGTGCCAGCAGTTTCGGTCGGGGGGTGACCGGGGAGCTGTTTTTT.

The chain carries TRBV5-1 and TRBJ2-7, with D maybe TRBD1 (6 bases). Germline V CDR1 and CDR2: SGHRS, YFSETQ. With 3 bases removed from V and 2 bases from J, the gap between germline ends came to 12 bases. The CDR3 is 14 amino acids. The chain's CDR3 is CASSSLGHAYEQYF. In nucleotides, the CDR3 is TGCGCCAGCAGCTCCCTGGGACACGCCTACGAGCAGTACTTC.

The chain has TRBV27 and TRBJ2-7; D is perhaps TRBD1 or TRBD2 (5 bases each). The germline V gene encodes CDR1 MNHEY and CDR2 SMNVEV (reference sequence). The length of the CDR3 is 14 residues. Deletions cut 3 bases from V and 4 bases from J, with 13 bases between. The DNA of the CDR3 is TGTGCCAGCAGTTTGAGGGGCCAGCATTACGAGCAGTACTTC. This codes for CASSLRGQHYEQYF.

This clonotype has just a few counts. This chain joins TRBV2 and TRBJ2-7; D is possibly TRBD2 (5 bases). The CDR3 is 11 amino acids. V gave up 6 bases and J gave up 3 bases, with 6 bases separating them. Germline V gene data show CDR1 as SNHLY and CDR2 as FYNNEI. The CDR3 is CASRRVYEQYV. The CDR3 nucleotides read TGTGCCAGCAGGAGGGTCTACGAGCAGTACGTC.

This clonotype was recorded many times. The chain couples TRBV5-1 to TRBJ2-1; 7 nucleotides match TRBD1. The CDR3 sequence is 15 residues long. V trimming: 4 bases; J trimming: 4 bases; junction bases outside the gene matches: 8. Looked up from germline, CDR1 is SGHRS and CDR2 is YFSETQ. In nucleotides, the CDR3 is TGCGCCAGCAGCCTAGAGGGACAGACTTACAATGAGCAGTTCTTC. It is translated as CASSLEGQTYNEQFF.

This clonotype showed up just a few times. This chain links TRBV6-2 or TRBV6-3 with TRBJ1-6, with TRBD1 as a possible D gene (5 bases). The germline V gene has CDR1 MNHEY and CDR2 SVGEGT. CDR3 length: 13 residues. V was clipped by 6 bases and J by 8 bases, with 11 bases between them. CDR3 amino acids: CASRPRDHSPLHF. In DNA form, the CDR3 reads TGTGCCAGCAGACCGCGGGACCATTCACCCCTCCACTTT.

There are a few counts of this clonotype. This rearrangement joins TRBV7-2 to TRBJ1-6, with D maybe TRBD1 (6 bases). This CDR3 region has 14 residues. Trimming removed 3 bases from V and 10 bases from J, with 13 bases in between. Per germline, CDR1 SGHTA and CDR2 FQGNSA. The CDR3 coding sequence is TGTGCCAGCAGCTTGGAAAGGACAGAATCACCCCTCCACTTT. It encodes CASSLERTESPLHF.